Ten or more counts support the clone carrying this T cell receptor beta chain. The antigen is not known. The data were taken from a study of blood T cells in healthy people across ages. A sample-barcoded 5' primer and a J-beta primer mix were used in a second PCR of roughly 6 to 12 cycles. Using its own MiXCR run on the 5' RACE reads, TCRdb lists one record per CDR3 protein. This sample yields hundreds of thousands of distinct CDR3 sequences, of which more than 45% are seen a single time; around 53% belongs to the top ten. Study-level findings and limits: PBMCs that were unsorted prevented a conclusive naive versus antigen-experienced comparison. Higher diversity and more naive CD4+ cells were features of long-lived donors, compared to aged donors. Older age went with lower TCR beta diversity per million T cells, in a roughly linear way.

Germline V gives CDR1 SGHRS, CDR2 YFSETQ. This CDR3 spans 14 amino acids. V was pared by 0 bases and J by 0 bases, with 7 bases between. Total RNA, at least 5 micrograms per sample, was extracted from PBMCs. Specimen: blood. The clonotype originates from a man aged 55 to 70 in good health. V usage is TRBV5-1 and J usage is TRBJ2-7, with unresolved D. CDR3 in amino acids: CASSLARSSYEQYF. DNA of the CDR3: TGCGCCAGCAGCTTGGCTCGGAGCTCCTACGAGCAGTACTTC.